Below, 14 T cell receptor beta chains from the same sample are listed, as sequenced in a study of blood T cell repertoires in COVID-19. Sequencing used immunoSEQ multiplex PCR; TCRdb keeps in-frame clones, though not all of them. Of about 240,000 clones in the sample, about four fifths were seen once. Sequenced sample: peripheral blood. Receptors were obtained from a woman aged 18-29 years with acute or convalescent COVID-19.

The rearrangement links TRBV3-1 (or the pseudogene TRBV3-2) to TRBJ2-1, with 8 bases matching TRBD2. With V trimmed by 4 bases and J by 2 bases, 4 bases remained unmatched. There are 15 residues in the CDR3. CDR1 and CDR2 from the germline V gene are LGHDT and YNNKEL (reference sequence). CDR3 in amino acids: CASSLGRATYNEQFF. The CDR3 coding sequence is TGTGCCAGCAGCCTCGGGAGGGCCACCTACAATGAGCAGTTCTTC.

The V call is TRBV19, the J call TRBJ2-2; D is undetermined. CDR3 length equals 15 residues. Germline V CDR1 and CDR2: LNHDA, SQIVND (reference sequence). V was shortened by 1 base and J by 5 bases, with 11 bases between the two germline ends. CDR3 region: CASSIVDSSTGELFF. CDR3 bases: TGTGCCAGTAGTATAGTAGACTCCTCAACCGGGGAGCTGTTTTTT.

CDR3 DNA: TGTGCCAGCAGTTTAGGGCAGGGGTCAGGGGAGACCCAGTACTTC. As protein: CASSLGQGSGETQYF. The chain carries TRBV28 and TRBJ2-5, with TRBD1 as a possible D gene (6 bases). Germline assignment: CDR1 MDHEN and CDR2 SYDVKM. V lost 2 bases and J lost 5, with 15 bases in between. This CDR3 is built from 15 residues.

The chain combines TRBV9 with TRBJ2-3; TRBD2 agrees at 9 bases. Germline V lookup: CDR1 SGDLS, CDR2 YYNGEE. V lost 7 bases, J lost 2 bases, and 8 bases stayed unmatched. This CDR3 spans 15 amino acids. CDR3 sequence (DNA): TGTGCCAGCGGCCCATGGACTAGCGCCACAGATACGCAGTATTTT. As protein: CASGPWTSATDTQYF.

The rearrangement joins TRBV10-3 to TRBJ2-7; TRBD2 aligns across 14 bases. V dropped 5 bases and J dropped 4; count of bases not matched to a gene: 4. CDR3 size: 15 residues. Germline CDR1 ENHRY, CDR2 SYGVKD. CDR3 residues: CAISSGLAGGYEQYF. The CDR3 DNA sequence: TGTGCCATCAGTTCCGGACTAGCGGGAGGATACGAGCAGTACTTC.

The V gene is TRBV11-2, the J gene TRBJ2-7, with D possibly matching TRBD2 (5 bases). The CDR3 length is 15 residues. Trimming took off 1 base at V and 2 bases at J, with 12 bases between the two ends. Germline V gene data show CDR1 as SGHAT and CDR2 as FQNNGV. CDR3 residues: CASSLVLGSTYEQYF. In nucleotides, the CDR3 is TGTGCCAGCAGCTTAGTATTGGGGAGTACCTACGAGCAGTACTTC.

This chain joins TRBV6-2 or TRBV6-3 and TRBJ2-7; no clear D gene. The CDR3 spans 12 residues. The V gene lost 2 bases and the J gene lost 3 bases, with 5 bases spanning the gap. The germline CDR1 and CDR2 sequences are MNHEY and SVGEGT. CDR3 coding DNA: TGTGCCAGCAGTTACGTCCTCTACGAGCAGTACTTC. It specifies CASSYVLYEQYF.

The rearrangement joins TRBV5-6 to TRBJ2-7; D is ambiguous. From germline, CDR1 is SGHDT and CDR2 YYEEEE. Deletions cut 0 bases from V and 3 bases from J, with 13 bases between. There are 15 residues in the CDR3. CDR3 DNA sequence: TGTGCCAGCAGCTTGGGAGGTCTAGTAATCTACGAGCAGTACTTC. Translating gives CASSLGGLVIYEQYF.

There are a few counts of this clone. V and J are TRBV7-2 and TRBJ2-2, with D perhaps TRBD1 (7 bases). The CDR3 extends over 16 amino acids. Germline CDR1 reads SGHTA; CDR2 reads FQGNSA. Trimming stripped 6 bases from V and 2 bases from J, with 16 bases between. CDR3 bases: TGTGCCAGCAGGGACCAGGGGGGACTTAACACCGGGGAGCTGTTTTTT. Translation gives CASRDQGGLNTGELFF.

The chain combines TRBV7-3 with TRBJ2-1, with TRBD2 matching over 10 bases. Germline V gene lookup returns CDR1 SGHTA and CDR2 FQGTGA. Germline trimming cut 5 bases from V and 4 bases from J; bases unmatched to any gene: 5. This CDR3 region has 15 residues. CDR3 coding DNA: TGTGCCAGCAGCGTGGGACTAGCGCATTACAATGAGCAGTTCTTC. It translates to CASSVGLAHYNEQFF.

The V call is TRBV24-1, the J call TRBJ1-4, with TRBD1 matching 7 bases. Germline V gene sequence: CDR1 KGHDR, CDR2 SFDVKD. The CDR3 covers 17 residues. V shed 4 bases, J shed 0 bases, and the junction held 7 bases outside the gene matches. CDR3 region: CATSENRGDPTNEKLFF. CDR3 nucleotides: TGTGCCACCAGTGAAAACAGGGGAGACCCAACTAATGAAAAACTGTTTTTT.

This sequence joins TRBV28 and TRBJ1-1, with 11 positions matching TRBD1. The CDR3 contains 17 residues. CDR1 MDHEN and CDR2 SYDVKM come from the germline V gene. The V and J ends lost 7 bases and 3 bases, in that order; junction bases with no gene match: 13. The CDR3 DNA is TGTGCCAGCACAAAAACGGGACGGGACAGGGGGTACACTGAAGCTTTCTTT. It specifies CASTKTGRDRGYTEAFF.

This chain links TRBV6-5 with TRBJ1-2; maybe TRBD1 (6 bases). The CDR3 totals 13 residues. Per the germline V gene, CDR1 is MNHEY and CDR2 is SVGAGI. Trimming removed 4 bases from V and 5 bases from J, with 11 bases in between. CDR3 loop: CASSLQGRYGYTF. The CDR3 bases are TGTGCCAGCAGTTTGCAGGGGCGTTATGGCTACACCTTC.

This clone has just one count. The rearrangement joins TRBV13 to TRBJ2-7; D unclear. This CDR3 is 13 amino acids long. The germline gives CDR1 PRHDT, CDR2 FYEKMQ (reference sequence). V lost 0 bases and J lost 5, with 8 bases in between. CDR3 in amino acids: CASSLGSIHEQYF. Written as DNA, the CDR3 is TGTGCCAGCAGCTTAGGTAGTATTCACGAGCAGTACTTC. The entire variable domain, with the rest obtained from reference TRBV13 and TRBJ2-7, is as follows: AAGVIQSPRHLIKEKRETATLKCYPIPRHDTVYWYQQGPGQDPQFLISFYEKMQSDKGSIPDRFSAQQFSDYHSELNMSSLELGDSALYFCASSLGSIHEQYFGPGTRLTVT.